A single sample gave rise to the 31 T cell receptor beta chains below, sequenced in a study of technical replicates of blood from a few donors. Clones were read by immunoSEQ multiplex PCR, and TCRdb kept only the in-frame ones, dropping some. The table lists about 81,000 clones, about 96% of them singletons, with about 0.2% in the top ten. Source material: T cells isolated from PBMCs. The receptors derive from a human donor in good health.

The V gene is TRBV5-6, the J gene TRBJ1-3; D is possibly TRBD1 (6 bases). The germline gives CDR1 SGHDT, CDR2 YYEEEE. This CDR3 region has 15 residues. The V end was cut by 2 bases, the J end by 2 bases, with 11 bases between. The CDR3 sequence is CASSLQGPAGNTIYF. CDR3 DNA: TGTGCCAGCAGCTTACAGGGACCCGCTGGAAACACCATATATTTT.

This clone was detected once. The CDR3 DNA reads TGTGCCAGCAGCCCCGTTAGCTCTGGAAACACCATATATTTT. Its protein is CASSPVSSGNTIYF. The chain uses TRBV5-4 and TRBJ1-3; no firm D call. CDR3 size: 14 residues. Germline CDR1 and CDR2: SGHNT and YYREEE (reference sequence). V was cut by 4 bases and J by 0 bases, with 8 bases left in between.

The chain is built from TRBV7-9 and TRBJ1-2; D possibly corresponds to TRBD1 (5 bases). The CDR3 runs to 14 residues. From germline, CDR1 is SEHNR and CDR2 FQNEAQ (reference sequence). V gave up 6 bases and J gave up 0 bases, with 11 bases separating them. The CDR3 is CASRFPTANYGYTF. CDR3 nucleotide sequence: TGTGCCAGCAGGTTCCCGACAGCTAACTATGGCTACACCTTC.

The gene calls are TRBV5-1 and TRBJ1-2, with D possibly matching TRBD1 (6 bases). Germline V gene sequence: CDR1 SGHRS, CDR2 YFSETQ. This CDR3 spans 13 amino acids. V shed 7 bases and J shed 8 bases, with 18 bases lying between them. The CDR3 protein is CASRPAAGEGYTF. CDR3 DNA: TGCGCCAGCCGACCCGCGGCAGGGGAAGGCTACACCTTC.

The V and J genes are TRBV5-5 and TRBJ2-5; 7 bases are shared with TRBD1. V lost 1 base to trimming and J lost 6 bases; unmatched junction nucleotides: 21. From germline, CDR1 is SGHKS and CDR2 YYEKEE (reference sequence). This CDR3 contains 19 residues. The CDR3 region is CASSLLPPSQGFVRKTQYF. CDR3 bases: TGTGCCAGCAGCTTGTTGCCCCCATCACAGGGGTTCGTGAGAAAGACCCAGTACTTC.

The V gene is TRBV5-1, the J gene TRBJ2-2; maybe TRBD2 (6 bases). This CDR3 has 14 residues. V gave up 7 bases and J gave up 4 bases, with 14 bases separating them. Germline V CDR1 and CDR2: SGHRS, YFSETQ. In DNA, the CDR3 is TGCGCCAGCTCGCCGCGGGGAGCCACCGGGGAGCTGTTTTTT. As protein: CASSPRGATGELFF.

The V and J genes are TRBV18 and TRBJ2-7, with 9 bases aligning to TRBD1. Per the germline V gene, CDR1 is KGHSH and CDR2 is LQKENI. This CDR3 spans 16 amino acids. The ends lost 3 bases at V and 6 bases at J; junction bases unmatched: 12. The CDR3 is CASSPSESGTGIEQYF. In nucleotides, the CDR3 is TGTGCCAGCTCACCGAGTGAATCCGGGACAGGGATCGAGCAGTACTTC.

The rearrangement links TRBV29-1 to TRBJ2-1; possibly TRBD2 for D (5 bases). The CDR3 extends over 13 amino acids. Germline V gives CDR1 SQVTM, CDR2 ANQGSEA. V dropped 6 bases and J dropped 0 bases, with 9 bases sitting between them. The CDR3 DNA sequence: TGCAGCGTGGGAGCGGACTCCTACAATGAGCAGTTCTTC. It yields the protein CSVGADSYNEQFF.

The chain combines TRBV2 with TRBJ2-5, with TRBD2 matching 10 bases. The CDR3 covers 18 residues. CDR1 SNHLY and CDR2 FYNNEI come from the germline V gene. The junction had 11 bases not matched to a gene; V was cut back by 0 bases and J by 4 bases. In DNA form, the CDR3 reads TGTGCCAGCAGTGAAGCCCTCGGGGCGAGCGGGGGGGCAGAGACCCAGTACTTC. This sequence encodes CASSEALGASGGAETQYF.

The genes are TRBV11-2 and TRBJ2-1; the D is unclear. Per germline, CDR1 SGHAT and CDR2 FQNNGV. Trimming took 3 bases from V and 7 from J, leaving 13 bases between them. The CDR3 sequence is 14 residues long. CDR3 residues: CASSLLPGGNEQFF. The DNA for the CDR3 is TGTGCCAGCAGCTTGCTCCCCGGTGGTAATGAGCAGTTCTTC.

The chain couples TRBV5-1 to TRBJ2-2, with a weak D call TRBD2 (6 bases). This CDR3 contains 14 residues. V lost 4 bases and J lost 4, with 11 bases in between. CDR1 and CDR2 from the germline V gene are SGHRS and YFSETQ. CDR3 residues: CASSRGGTTGELFF. The CDR3 nucleotides read TGCGCCAGCAGCCGGGGAGGAACCACCGGGGAGCTGTTTTTT.

V usage is TRBV27 and J usage is TRBJ2-1; 13 positions match TRBD2. The length of the CDR3 is 15 residues. V was pared by 7 bases and J by 8 bases, with 8 bases of the junction left unmatched. Germline V lookup: CDR1 MNHEY, CDR2 SMNVEV (reference sequence). This chain's CDR3 is CASTRTSGRVYEQFF. DNA of the CDR3: TGTGCCAGCACCCGGACTAGCGGGAGAGTCTATGAGCAGTTCTTC.

The J gene is TRBJ2-7, the V gene TRBV5-4; 10 positions agree with TRBD1. There are 19 residues in the CDR3. Trimming at V came to 1 base and at J to 4 bases, leaving 17 bases not matched to a gene. Germline CDR1 and CDR2: SGHNT and YYREEE (reference sequence). The CDR3 region is CASSLSVSRDRGRGYEQYF. Here the CDR3 DNA reads TGTGCCAGCAGCTTGTCCGTTTCCAGGGACAGGGGCCGGGGATACGAGCAGTACTTC.

The chain couples TRBV4-1 to TRBJ1-6, with D perhaps TRBD1 (5 bases). CDR1 MGHRA and CDR2 YSYEKL come from the germline V gene. V was clipped by 0 bases and J by 7 bases, with 10 bases between them. This CDR3 is 15 amino acids long. CDR3 sequence reads: CASSQDWAGNSPLHF. CDR3 DNA sequence: TGCGCCAGCAGCCAAGATTGGGCAGGGAATTCACCCCTCCACTTT.

The genes are TRBV6-6 and TRBJ2-3; D possibly corresponds to TRBD2 (5 bases). The V end was cut by 5 bases, the J end by 2 bases, with 17 bases between. The CDR3 is 16 residues long. The V gene's germline CDR1 is MNHNY and CDR2 SVGAGI (reference sequence). In DNA form, the CDR3 reads TGTGCCAGCAGTGCACTAAGCGGCGGACCCACAGATACGCAGTATTTT. Its translation is CASSALSGGPTDTQYF.

The V gene is TRBV5-4, the J gene TRBJ2-6; 7 positions match TRBD2. Germline V gene data show CDR1 as SGHNT and CDR2 as YYREEE (reference sequence). V shed 10 bases and J 1 base; nucleotides not matched to a gene: 2. CDR3 length equals 13 residues. DNA for the CDR3: TGTGCCGGAGCGGGGTCTGGGGCCAACGTCCTGACTTTC. Translated, it gives CAGAGSGANVLTF.

The V gene is TRBV11-1, the J gene TRBJ2-3, with a possible D match to TRBD2 (5 bases). Germline CDR1 is SGHAT and CDR2 is FQDESV (reference sequence). This CDR3 comprises 16 residues. Trimming took 3 bases from V and 0 from J, leaving 13 bases between them. The CDR3 nucleotides are TGTGCCAGCAGCTTGGAGGACGGCTCTAGCACAGATACGCAGTATTTT. As protein: CASSLEDGSSTDTQYF.

This chain uses TRBV5-1 with TRBJ2-6; no clear D. This CDR3 contains 16 residues. Trimming removed 2 bases at V and 0 bases at J, with 9 bases between. Germline assignment: CDR1 SGHRS and CDR2 YFSETQ. DNA for the CDR3: TGCGCCAGCAGCTTTCCCAGTGGCTCTGGGGCCAACGTCCTGACTTTC. It yields the protein CASSFPSGSGANVLTF.

The table lists this clone with a few counts. The V call is TRBV6-4, the J call TRBJ1-1; D gene unclear. The V gene's germline CDR1 is MRHNA and CDR2 SNTAGT. The V end lost 5 bases, the J end lost 1 base, and 8 bases lay between the germline ends. The CDR3 is made up of 13 amino acids. CDR3 coding DNA: TGTGCCAGCAGTTCACAAGAGAACACTGAAGCTTTCTTT. Its protein product is CASSSQENTEAFF.

The chain recombines TRBV6-1 with TRBJ1-2; perhaps TRBD1 as D (5 bases). Trimming removed 5 bases at V and 4 bases at J, with 11 bases between. CDR3 size: 13 residues. Germline V lookup: CDR1 MNHNS, CDR2 SASEGT. The CDR3 DNA is TGTGCCAGCAGTCAGGGTCAGCGCTATGGCTACACCTTC. Its protein is CASSQGQRYGYTF.

J is TRBJ2-1 and V is TRBV28; TRBD1 aligns across 8 bases. CDR3 length equals 15 residues. Germline assignment: CDR1 MDHEN and CDR2 SYDVKM. J lost 8 bases, V lost 4 bases, and 10 bases had no gene match. The CDR3 is CASSSAGGLSDEQFF. DNA for the CDR3: TGTGCCAGCAGTTCTGCAGGGGGCCTGAGCGATGAGCAGTTCTTC.

The chain carries TRBV28 and TRBJ2-7, with 14 bases aligning to TRBD2. Germline V gene lookup returns CDR1 MDHEN and CDR2 SYDVKM. With 7 bases clipped from V and 1 base from J, the junction kept 9 bases outside the gene matches. This CDR3 region has 17 residues. DNA of the CDR3: TGTGCCAGCACCTCCCCCGGGACTAGCGGGAGATCCTACGAGCAGTACTTC. Its protein product is CASTSPGTSGRSYEQYF.

The chain joins TRBV5-1 to TRBJ1-4, with a tentative D call TRBD1 (5 bases). CDR1 is SGHRS and CDR2 is YFSETQ in the germline V gene. V was clipped by 4 bases and J by 3 bases, with 10 bases between them. CDR3 length: 14 residues. The CDR3 DNA sequence: TGCGCCAGCAGCCTCAGGGAGGCTAATGAAAAACTGTTTTTT. Translating it yields CASSLREANEKLFF.

The chain has TRBV7-6 and TRBJ1-3, with 7 bases matching TRBD1. The ends lost 5 bases at V and 4 bases at J; junction bases unmatched: 20. Germline V gene lookup returns CDR1 SGHVS and CDR2 FNYEAQ. There are 19 residues in the CDR3. CDR3 in DNA: TGTGCCAGCAGCCTCCGGGACAGCGCCTATTTTGTGGAAGGAAACACCATATATTTT. It is translated as CASSLRDSAYFVEGNTIYF.

The chain couples TRBV5-1 to TRBJ2-7; TRBD1 agrees at 11 bases. Germline loops: CDR1 SGHRS, CDR2 YFSETQ. This CDR3 is built from 15 residues. Losses at the gene ends were 4 bases for V and 4 bases for J; bases not matched to a gene: 7. The CDR3 loop is CASSPGQGESYEQYF. The CDR3 nucleotides read TGCGCCAGCAGCCCGGGACAGGGGGAGAGTTACGAGCAGTACTTC. The complete variable domain, with remaining parts taken from reference TRBV5-1 and TRBJ2-7, reads KAGVTQTPRYLIKTRGQQVTLSCSPISGHRSVSWYQQTPGQGLQFLFEYFSETQRNKGNFPGRFSGRQFSNSRSEMNVSTLELGDSALYLCASSPGQGESYEQYFGPGTRLTVT.

The chain carries TRBV6-5 and TRBJ2-7; tentatively, D is TRBD2 (6 bases). This CDR3 has 14 residues. The V and J ends lost 2 bases and 7 bases respectively, with 15 bases between them. Germline CDR1 MNHEY, CDR2 SVGAGI. As DNA, the CDR3 is TGTGCCAGCAGTTACGGAGGGGCAGAGCGGGAGCAGTACTTC. Translated: CASSYGGAEREQYF.

The chain employs TRBV2 and TRBJ1-5; unclear D gene. CDR3 length equals 14 residues. Germline V gene sequence: CDR1 SNHLY, CDR2 FYNNEI. Between the trimmed V and J ends, which lost 4 bases and 6 bases, there was a span of 13 bases. CDR3 amino acids: CASSVSSSGQPQHF. Written as DNA, the CDR3 is TGTGCCAGCAGTGTCTCGTCTAGCGGTCAGCCCCAGCATTTT.

V gene TRBV2 combines with J gene TRBJ1-5; maybe TRBD1 (5 bases). CDR1 is SNHLY, CDR2 FYNNEI, per germline. Between the trimmed V and J ends, which lost 2 bases and 5 bases, there was a span of 13 bases. This CDR3 region has 15 residues. CDR3 bases: TGTGCCAGCAGTGAAACGGGGGGGGAAGATCAGCCCCAGCATTTT. Its protein is CASSETGGEDQPQHF.

The rearrangement links TRBV28 to TRBJ1-2; 7 bases agree with TRBD1. The J segment lost 10 bases and the V segment lost 4 bases, leaving 3 bases of the junction unmatched. The CDR3 is made up of 11 amino acids. Germline loops: CDR1 MDHEN, CDR2 SYDVKM. In nucleotides, the CDR3 is TGTGCCAGCAGTTGGGACAGATCCTACACCTTC. Residues: CASSWDRSYTF.

The gene calls are TRBV2 and TRBJ1-5; no definite D call. CDR1 is SNHLY, CDR2 FYNNEI, per germline. This CDR3 contains 12 residues. Trimming stripped 6 bases from V and 6 bases from J, with 9 bases between. The CDR3 nucleotides read TGTGCCAGCAGCCTCAAGAGTCAGCCCCAGCATTTT. This encodes CASSLKSQPQHF. Supplemented by reference TRBV2 and TRBJ1-5, the full variable domain reads EPEVTQTPSHQVTQMGQEVILRCVPISNHLYFYWYRQILGQKVEFLVSFYNNEISEKSEIFDDQFSVERPDGSNFTLKIRSTKLEDSAMYFCASSLKSQPQHFGDGTRLSIL.

This rearrangement joins TRBV27 to TRBJ2-1, with D maybe TRBD2 (5 bases). The germline CDR1 and CDR2 sequences are MNHEY and SMNVEV (reference sequence). The CDR3 runs 19 residues. Between the trimmed V and J ends, which lost 3 bases and 1 base, there was a span of 22 bases. The CDR3 reads CASSFFAGSALHSYNEQFF. The CDR3 DNA follows: TGTGCCAGCAGTTTTTTCGCGGGCAGCGCCTTACATTCCTACAATGAGCAGTTCTTC.